The present T cell receptor beta chain was sequenced within a study of blood T cell repertoires in COVID-19. Overall study: The United States, Italy and Spain were the sources of the acute and convalescent COVID-19 samples. T cells, B-cell-depleted T cells, or PBMCs supplied cDNA or gDNA.

Germline V lookup: CDR1 MDHEN, CDR2 SYDVKM. This CDR3 is 15 amino acids long. V dropped 3 bases and J dropped 7; count of bases not matched to a gene: 7. How the authors handled the data: Nucleated cell counts were estimated from reference gene primer amplification. Assay used: immunoSEQ multiplex PCR; TCRdb lists only in-frame clones, some missing. V, J and clone size reflect that table, while D and trimming were determined from the DNA. The sample contains tens of thousands of clones, roughly 80% of which appear only once. This clone was detected only a few times. The V call is TRBV28, the J call TRBJ2-7; 12 bases line up with TRBD1. The receptor comes from a man aged 50-60 years with active COVID-19. The sequenced material came from peripheral blood. This CDR3 is CASSLGGQGAGEQYF. The CDR3, as DNA: TGTGCCAGCAGTTTGGGGGGACAGGGGGCTGGGGAGCAGTACTTC.